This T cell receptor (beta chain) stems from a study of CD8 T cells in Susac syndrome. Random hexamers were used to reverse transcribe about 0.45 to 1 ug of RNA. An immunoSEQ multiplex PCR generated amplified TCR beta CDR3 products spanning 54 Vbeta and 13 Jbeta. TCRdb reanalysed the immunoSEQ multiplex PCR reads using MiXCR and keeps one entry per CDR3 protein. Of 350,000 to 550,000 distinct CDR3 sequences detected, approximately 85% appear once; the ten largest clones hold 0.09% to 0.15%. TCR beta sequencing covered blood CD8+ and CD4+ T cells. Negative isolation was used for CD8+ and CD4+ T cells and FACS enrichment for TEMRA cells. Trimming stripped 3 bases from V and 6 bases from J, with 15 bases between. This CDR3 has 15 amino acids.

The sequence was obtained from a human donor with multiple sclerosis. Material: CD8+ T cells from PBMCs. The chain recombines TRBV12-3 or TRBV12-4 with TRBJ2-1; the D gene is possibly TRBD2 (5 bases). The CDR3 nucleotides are TGTGCCAGCAGTTTTTCGACTACCAAAAGCAATGAGCAGTTCTTC. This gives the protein CASSFSTTKSNEQFF.